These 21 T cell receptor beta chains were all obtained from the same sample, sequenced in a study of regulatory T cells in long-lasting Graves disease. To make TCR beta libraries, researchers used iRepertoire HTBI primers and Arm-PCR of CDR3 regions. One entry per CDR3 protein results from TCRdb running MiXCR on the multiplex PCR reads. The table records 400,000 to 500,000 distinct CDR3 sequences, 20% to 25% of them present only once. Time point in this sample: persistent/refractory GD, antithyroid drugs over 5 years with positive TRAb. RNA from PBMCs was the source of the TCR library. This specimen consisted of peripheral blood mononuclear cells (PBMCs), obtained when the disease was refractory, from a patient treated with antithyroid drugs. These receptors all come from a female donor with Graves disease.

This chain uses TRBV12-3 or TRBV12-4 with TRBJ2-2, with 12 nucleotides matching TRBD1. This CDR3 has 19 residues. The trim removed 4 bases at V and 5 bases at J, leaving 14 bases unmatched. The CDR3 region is CASSSRDRGRGKETGELFF. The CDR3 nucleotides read TGTGCCAGCAGTTCCCGGGACAGGGGGCGCGGAAAGGAGACCGGGGAGCTGTTTTTT.

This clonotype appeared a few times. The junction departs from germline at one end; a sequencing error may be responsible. CDR3 nucleotides: TGTGCTACAGGGTTGAGAGCTGAAGCCTTCTTT. As protein: CATGLRAEAFF. The genes are TRBV27 and TRBJ1-1; D possibly corresponds to TRBD1 (6 bases). CDR1 is MNHEY, CDR2 SMNVEV, per germline (reference sequence). This CDR3 is built from 11 residues.

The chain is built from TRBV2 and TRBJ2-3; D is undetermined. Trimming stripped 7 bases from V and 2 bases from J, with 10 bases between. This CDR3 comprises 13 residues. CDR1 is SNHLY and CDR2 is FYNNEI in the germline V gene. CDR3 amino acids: CASNLGPTDTQYF. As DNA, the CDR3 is TGTGCCAGCAATCTGGGCCCCACAGATACGCAGTATTTT.

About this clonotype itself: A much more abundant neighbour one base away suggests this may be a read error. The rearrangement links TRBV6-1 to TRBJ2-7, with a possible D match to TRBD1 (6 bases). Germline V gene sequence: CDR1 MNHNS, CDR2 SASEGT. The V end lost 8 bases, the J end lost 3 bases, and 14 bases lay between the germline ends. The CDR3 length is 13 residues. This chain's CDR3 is CASGTGKYYEQYF. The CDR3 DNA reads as TGTGCCAGCGGTACAGGGAAGTACTACGAGCAGTACTTC.

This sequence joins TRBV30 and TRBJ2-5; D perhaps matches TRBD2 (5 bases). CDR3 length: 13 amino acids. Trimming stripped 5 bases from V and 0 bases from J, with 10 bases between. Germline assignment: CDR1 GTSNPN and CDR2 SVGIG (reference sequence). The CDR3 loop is CAWAPGDQETQYF. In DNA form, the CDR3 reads TGTGCCTGGGCCCCCGGGGACCAAGAGACCCAGTACTTC.

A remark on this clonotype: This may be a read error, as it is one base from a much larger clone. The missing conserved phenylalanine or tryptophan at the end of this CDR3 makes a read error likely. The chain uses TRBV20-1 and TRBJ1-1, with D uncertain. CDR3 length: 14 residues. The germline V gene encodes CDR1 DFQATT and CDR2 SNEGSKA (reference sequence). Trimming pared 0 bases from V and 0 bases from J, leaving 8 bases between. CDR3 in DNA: TGCAGTGCTAGAGATGTCCTAGTGAACACTGAAGCTTTCCTT. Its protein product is CSARDVLVNTEAFL.

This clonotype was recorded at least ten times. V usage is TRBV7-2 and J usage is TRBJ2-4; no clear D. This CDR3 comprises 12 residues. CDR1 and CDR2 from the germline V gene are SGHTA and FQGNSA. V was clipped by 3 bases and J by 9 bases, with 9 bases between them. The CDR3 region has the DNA TGTGCCAGCAGCTTCGAACCGGGCATTCAGTACTTC. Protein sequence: CASSFEPGIQYF.

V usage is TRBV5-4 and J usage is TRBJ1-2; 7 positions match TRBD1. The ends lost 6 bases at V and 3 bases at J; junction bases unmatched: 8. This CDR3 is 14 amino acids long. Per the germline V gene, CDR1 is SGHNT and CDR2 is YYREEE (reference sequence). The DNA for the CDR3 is TGTGCCAGCAACCCAACAGGGGCCGACTATGGCTACACCTTC. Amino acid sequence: CASNPTGADYGYTF.

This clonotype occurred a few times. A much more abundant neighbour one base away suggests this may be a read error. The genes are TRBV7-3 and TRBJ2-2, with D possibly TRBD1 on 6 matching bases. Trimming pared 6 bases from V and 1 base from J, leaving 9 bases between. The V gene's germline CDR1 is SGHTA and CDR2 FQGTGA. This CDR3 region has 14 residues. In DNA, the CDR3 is TGTGCCAGCAGGGGGGCAGGGAACACCGGGGAGCTGTTTTTT. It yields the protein CASRGAGNTGELFF.

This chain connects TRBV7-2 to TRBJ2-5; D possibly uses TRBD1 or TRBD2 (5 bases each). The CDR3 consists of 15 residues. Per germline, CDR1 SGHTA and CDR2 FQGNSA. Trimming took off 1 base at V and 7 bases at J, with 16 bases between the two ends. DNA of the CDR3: TGTGCCAGCAGCTTAGTAAAGAGGGGCTATGCGACCCAGTACTTC. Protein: CASSLVKRGYATQYF.

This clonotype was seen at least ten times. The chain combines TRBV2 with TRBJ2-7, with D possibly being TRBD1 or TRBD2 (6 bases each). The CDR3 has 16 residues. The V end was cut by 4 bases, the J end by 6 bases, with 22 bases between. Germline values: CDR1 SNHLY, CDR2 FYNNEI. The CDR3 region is CASSVLRDNLGGEQYF. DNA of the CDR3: TGTGCCAGCAGTGTCTTGCGGGACAATCTAGGAGGCGAGCAGTACTTC.

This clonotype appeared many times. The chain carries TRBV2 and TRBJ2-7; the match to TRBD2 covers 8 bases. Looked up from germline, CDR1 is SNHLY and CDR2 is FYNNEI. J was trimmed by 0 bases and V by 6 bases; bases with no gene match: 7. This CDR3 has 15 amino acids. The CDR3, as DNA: TGTGCCAGCAGCGAACTAGCGGATATCTCCTACGAGCAGTACTTC. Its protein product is CASSELADISYEQYF. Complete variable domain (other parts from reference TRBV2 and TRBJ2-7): EPEVTQTPSHQVTQMGQEVILRCVPISNHLYFYWYRQILGQKVEFLVSFYNNEISEKSEIFDDQFSVERPDGSNFTLKIRSTKLEDSAMYFCASSELADISYEQYFGPGTRLTVT.

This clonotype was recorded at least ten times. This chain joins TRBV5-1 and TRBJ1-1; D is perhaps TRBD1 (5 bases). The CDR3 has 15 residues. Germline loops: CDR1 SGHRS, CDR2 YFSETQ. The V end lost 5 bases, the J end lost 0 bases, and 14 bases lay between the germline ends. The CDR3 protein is CASRPGGTVNTEAFF. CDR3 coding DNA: TGCGCCAGCAGACCTGGCGGGACGGTGAACACTGAAGCTTTCTTT. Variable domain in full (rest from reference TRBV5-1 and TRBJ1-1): KAGVTQTPRYLIKTRGQQVTLSCSPISGHRSVSWYQQTPGQGLQFLFEYFSETQRNKGNFPGRFSGRQFSNSRSEMNVSTLELGDSALYLCASRPGGTVNTEAFFGQGTRLTVV.

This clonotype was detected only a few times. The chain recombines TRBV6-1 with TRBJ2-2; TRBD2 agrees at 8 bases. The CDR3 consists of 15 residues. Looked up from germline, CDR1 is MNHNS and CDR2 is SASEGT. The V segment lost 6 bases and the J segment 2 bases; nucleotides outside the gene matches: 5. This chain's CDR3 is CASSRRGVNTGELFF. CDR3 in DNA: TGTGCCAGCAGCCGGCGGGGGGTAAACACCGGGGAGCTGTTTTTT.

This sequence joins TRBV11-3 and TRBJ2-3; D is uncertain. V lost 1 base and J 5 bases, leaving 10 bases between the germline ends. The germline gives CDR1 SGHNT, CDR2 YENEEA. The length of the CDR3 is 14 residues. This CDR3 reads CASSLAGPQDTQYF. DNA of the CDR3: TGTGCCAGCAGCTTAGCAGGCCCCCAAGATACGCAGTATTTT.

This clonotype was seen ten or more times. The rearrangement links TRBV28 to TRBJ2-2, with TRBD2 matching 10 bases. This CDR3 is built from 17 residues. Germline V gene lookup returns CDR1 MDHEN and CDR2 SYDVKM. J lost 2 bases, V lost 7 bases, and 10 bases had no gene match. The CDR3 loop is CASNFLLAGENTGELFF. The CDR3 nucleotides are TGTGCCAGCAATTTCCTTCTAGCGGGAGAAAACACCGGGGAGCTGTTTTTT.

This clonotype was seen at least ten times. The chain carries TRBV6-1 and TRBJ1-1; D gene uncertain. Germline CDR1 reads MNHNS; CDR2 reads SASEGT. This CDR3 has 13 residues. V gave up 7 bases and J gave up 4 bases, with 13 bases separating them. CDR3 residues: CASTRVVGTEAFF. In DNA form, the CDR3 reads TGTGCCAGCACCAGAGTTGTTGGCACTGAAGCTTTCTTT.

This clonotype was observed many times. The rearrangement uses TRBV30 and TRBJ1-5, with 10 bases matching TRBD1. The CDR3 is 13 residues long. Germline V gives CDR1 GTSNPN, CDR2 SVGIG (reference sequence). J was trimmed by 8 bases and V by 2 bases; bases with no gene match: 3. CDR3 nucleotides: TGTGCCTGGAGTTTGGGACAGGGGAAGCCCCAGCATTTT. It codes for CAWSLGQGKPQHF.

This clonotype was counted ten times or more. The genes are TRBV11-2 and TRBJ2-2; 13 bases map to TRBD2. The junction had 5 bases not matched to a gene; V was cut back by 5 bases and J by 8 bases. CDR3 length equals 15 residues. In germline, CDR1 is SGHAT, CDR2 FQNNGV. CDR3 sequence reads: CASSQGLAGPGELFF. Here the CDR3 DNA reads TGTGCCAGCAGCCAGGGACTAGCGGGGCCGGGGGAGCTGTTTTTT.

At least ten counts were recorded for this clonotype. The CDR3 DNA is TGTGCCAGCAGAAGACGGAAGGGGTTAGAGTCTCAAGAGACCCAGTACTTC. It yields the protein CASRRRKGLESQETQYF. The genes are TRBV6-2 or TRBV6-3 and TRBJ2-5, with a weak D call TRBD1 (5 bases). The CDR3 totals 17 residues. Germline V CDR1 and CDR2: MNHEY, SVGEGT. Trimming cost V 6 bases and J 2 bases, with 22 bases left between them.

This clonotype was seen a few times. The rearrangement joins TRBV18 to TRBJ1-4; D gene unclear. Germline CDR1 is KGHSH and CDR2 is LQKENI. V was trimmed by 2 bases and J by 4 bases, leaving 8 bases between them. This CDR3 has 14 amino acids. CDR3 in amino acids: CASSPIQNNEKLFF. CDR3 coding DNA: TGTGCCAGCTCACCAATCCAGAATAATGAAAAACTGTTTTTT.